This record covers a single T cell receptor (beta chain). V lost 1 base to trimming and J lost 3 bases; unmatched junction nucleotides: 9. Germline loops: CDR1 SGHTA, CDR2 FQGNSA. This CDR3 has 18 residues. This sample was included in a study of blood T cell repertoires in COVID-19. Sequencing was performed with immunoSEQ multiplex PCR; in TCRdb, only in-frame clones are kept and a portion is missing. The table shows 100,000 to 150,000 clones, with over 75% occurring only once. Sequencing input: peripheral blood. The sequence was obtained from an older man with active COVID-19. V is TRBV7-2 and J is TRBJ2-2; 9 bases fit TRBD1. CDR3 in amino acids: CASSLDGTGSSYTGELFF. Here the CDR3 DNA reads TGTGCCAGCAGCTTAGATGGGACAGGGTCTTCGTACACCGGGGAGCTGTTTTTT.